This T cell receptor beta chain stems from a study of T cell responses to AZD1222 COVID-19 vaccine. Profiled with immunoSEQ multiplex PCR; TCRdb holds only in-frame clones, not every one. This table holds approximately 170,000 clones, around 94% found once. The clonotype originates from an adult who received the AZD1222 COVID-19 vaccine. Source: peripheral blood, taken 28 days after the second AZD1222 dose.

The chain's CDR3 is CASSLSPSPTYNEQFF. Written as DNA, the CDR3 is TGTGCCAGCAGTTTATCACCTTCACCGACCTACAATGAGCAGTTCTTC. The V gene is TRBV27, the J gene TRBJ2-1; D unclear. Between the trimmed V and J ends, which lost 0 bases and 2 bases, there was a span of 11 bases. CDR1 is MNHEY, CDR2 SMNVEV, per germline (reference sequence). This CDR3 is 16 amino acids long.